The rows below give T cell receptor beta chains drawn from one sample of a study of OX40 agonist ivuxolimab in advanced cancers. Assay used: immunoSEQ multiplex PCR; TCRdb lists only in-frame clones, some missing. Of around 70,000 clones detected, around 86% appear once; the ten largest clones hold 0.5% to 0.6%. The sample here was CD4+ or CD8+ T cells sorted from blood, taken in a trial of the OX40 agonist ivuxolimab. The source of these receptors is an adult with an advanced solid tumor such as melanoma, head and neck, liver or kidney cancer. Both conserved end residues are part of each CDR3. The D gene is left open where the match is weak. The size entry is marked missing in some rows and otherwise reads once, few, many or a size class.

j_gene	abundance	v_gene	d_gene	CDR3aa	CDR3nt
TRBJ2-3	-	TRBV4-2	-	CASSQEGGRDTDTQYF	TGTGCCAGCAGCCAAGAGGGGGGACGGGACACAGATACGCAGTATTTT
TRBJ1-5	few	TRBV2	-	CASSELGGFMGPSQHF	TGTGCCAGCAGTGAATTGGGGGGGTTCATGGGGCCGTCCCAGCATTTT
TRBJ1-1	-	TRBV19	-	CASSMRGLTEAFF	TGTGCCAGTAGTATGCGGGGACTCACTGAAGCTTTCTTT
TRBJ1-6	-	TRBV30	TRBD1	CAWTGQGVVDSPLHF	TGTGCCTGGACTGGACAGGGGGTTGTGGATTCACCCCTCCACTTT
TRBJ1-2	-	TRBV30	TRBD1	CAWNRDSLYGYTF	TGTGCCTGGAACCGGGACAGCCTGTATGGCTACACCTTC
TRBJ1-1	-	TRBV4-2	TRBD1	CASTEGTGGLNTEAFF	TGTGCCAGCACCGAGGGGACAGGGGGCTTGAACACTGAAGCTTTCTTT
TRBJ1-2	few	TRBV5-1	TRBD1	CASSWDREGYGYTF	TGCGCCAGCAGCTGGGACAGGGAGGGGTATGGCTACACCTTC
TRBJ1-5	few	TRBV12-5	-	CASGLDAQPQHF	TGTGCTAGTGGTTTGGACGCTCAGCCCCAGCATTTT
TRBJ1-5	-	TRBV5-5	-	CASSLGRGVNNQPQHF	TGTGCCAGCAGCTTGGGCAGGGGCGTTAATAATCAGCCCCAGCATTTT
TRBJ1-5	few	TRBV5-1	TRBD1	CASSFGGTGQPQHF	TGCGCCAGCAGCTTTGGAGGGACAGGGCAGCCCCAGCATTTT
TRBJ1-3	once	TRBV6-5	TRBD1	CASRGDRGRNTIYF	TGTGCCAGCAGGGGGGACAGGGGAAGAAACACCATATATTTT
TRBJ1-2	once	TRBV28	TRBD1	CASSSGQGSPNYGYTF	TGTGCCAGCAGTTCCGGACAGGGCAGTCCTAACTATGGCTACACCTTC
TRBJ1-4	few	TRBV18	TRBD1	CASSPKGGDEKLFF	TGTGCCAGCTCACCTAAAGGGGGCGATGAAAAACTGTTTTTT
TRBJ1-3	-	TRBV5-1	-	CASSPGGTGNTIYF	TGCGCCAGCAGCCCCGGGGGTACAGGAAACACCATATATTTT
TRBJ1-1	-	TRBV4-2	TRBD1	CASSQMTRGNTEAFF	TGTGCCAGCAGCCAAATGACCAGGGGGAATACTGAAGCTTTCTTT
TRBJ2-1	-	TRBV2	TRBD1	CASRTGSPYNEQFF	TGTGCCAGCAGGACAGGGTCCCCCTACAATGAGCAGTTCTTC
TRBJ1-3	-	TRBV5-5	TRBD1	CASSLEGQGGNTIYF	TGTGCCAGCAGCTTGGAGGGACAGGGAGGAAACACCATATATTTT
TRBJ2-3	-	TRBV4-3	-	CASSQVEGGPSGDTQYF	TGCGCCAGCAGCCAAGTTGAGGGGGGCCCTTCGGGAGATACGCAGTATTTT
TRBJ1-1	-	TRBV6-6	-	CASSARQLEDTEAFF	TGTGCCAGCAGTGCTAGACAGCTGGAGGACACTGAAGCTTTCTTT
TRBJ2-2	-	TRBV10-3	-	CAISVGTGELFF	TGTGCCATCAGTGTAGGTACCGGGGAGCTGTTTTTT
TRBJ2-7	-	TRBV5-1	-	CASSLAYQNEQYF	TGCGCCAGCAGCTTGGCTTATCAGAACGAGCAGTACTTC
TRBJ2-7	-	TRBV28	-	CASSPGTASYEQYF	TGTGCCAGCAGTCCTGGGACGGCTTCCTACGAGCAGTACTTC
TRBJ1-5	-	TRBV14	TRBD1	CASSRDSQGVRHF	TGTGCCAGCAGCCGGGACAGCCAGGGTGTCCGGCATTTT